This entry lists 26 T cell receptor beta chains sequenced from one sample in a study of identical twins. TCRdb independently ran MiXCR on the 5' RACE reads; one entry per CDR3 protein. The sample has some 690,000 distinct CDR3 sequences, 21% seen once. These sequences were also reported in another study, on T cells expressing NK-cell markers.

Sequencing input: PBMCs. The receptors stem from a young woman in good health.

The CDR3 loop is CASSRGAEVSYNEQFF. The CDR3 region has the DNA TGCGCCAGCAGTCGAGGAGCCGAGGTATCCTACAATGAGCAGTTCTTC. V usage is TRBV5-1 and J usage is TRBJ2-1; D is uncertain. There are 16 residues in the CDR3. Germline V lookup: CDR1 SGHRS, CDR2 YFSETQ. V gave up 5 bases and J gave up 1 base, with 16 bases separating them.

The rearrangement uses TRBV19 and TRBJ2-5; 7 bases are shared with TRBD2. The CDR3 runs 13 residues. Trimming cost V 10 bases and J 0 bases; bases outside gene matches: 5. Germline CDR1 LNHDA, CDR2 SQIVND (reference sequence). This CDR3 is CATGRAHQETQYF. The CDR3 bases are TGTGCCACGGGGAGGGCCCACCAAGAGACCCAGTACTTC.

For the CDR3, the DNA is TGTGCCAGCAGCCAAAACCACCCAAGCACGTGGGATAGTGAGCAGTTCTTC. This sequence encodes CASSQNHPSTWDSEQFF. The V gene is TRBV3-1, the J gene TRBJ2-1, with D hard to call. The germline V gene has CDR1 LGHDT and CDR2 YNNKEL (reference sequence). The CDR3 totals 17 residues. The V end was cut by 2 bases, the J end by 9 bases, with 23 bases between.

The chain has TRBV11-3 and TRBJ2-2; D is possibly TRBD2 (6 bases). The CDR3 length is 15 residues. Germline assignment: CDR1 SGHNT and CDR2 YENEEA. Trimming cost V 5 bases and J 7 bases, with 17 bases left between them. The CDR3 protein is CASSPRRGLDGELFF. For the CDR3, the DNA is TGTGCCAGCAGCCCCCGGCGGGGATTGGACGGGGAGCTGTTTTTT.

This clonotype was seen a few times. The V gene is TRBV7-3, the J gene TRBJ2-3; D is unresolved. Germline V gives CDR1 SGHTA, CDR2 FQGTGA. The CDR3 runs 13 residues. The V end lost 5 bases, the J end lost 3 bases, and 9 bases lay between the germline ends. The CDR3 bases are TGTGCCAGCAGCCCCTCTATAACAGATACGCAGTATTTT. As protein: CASSPSITDTQYF.

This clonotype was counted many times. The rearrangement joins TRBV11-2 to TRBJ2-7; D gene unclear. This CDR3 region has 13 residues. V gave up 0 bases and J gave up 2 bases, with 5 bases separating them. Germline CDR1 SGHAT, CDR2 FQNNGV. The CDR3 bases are TGTGCCAGCAGCTTAGATCCCCCCTACGAGCAGTACTTC. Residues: CASSLDPPYEQYF.

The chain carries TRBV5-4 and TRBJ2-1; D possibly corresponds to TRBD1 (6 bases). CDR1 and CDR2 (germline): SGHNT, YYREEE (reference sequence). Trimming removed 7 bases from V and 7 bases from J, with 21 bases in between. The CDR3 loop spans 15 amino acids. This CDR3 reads CASSRGRGKGNEQFF. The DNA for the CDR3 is TGTGCCAGCTCCCGCGGAAGGGGGAAGGGAAATGAGCAGTTCTTC.

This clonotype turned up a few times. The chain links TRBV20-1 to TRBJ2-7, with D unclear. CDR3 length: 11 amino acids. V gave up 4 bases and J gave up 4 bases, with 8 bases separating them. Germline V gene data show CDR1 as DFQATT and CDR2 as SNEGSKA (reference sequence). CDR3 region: CSAIWQYEQYF. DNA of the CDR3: TGCAGTGCTATCTGGCAGTACGAGCAGTACTTC.

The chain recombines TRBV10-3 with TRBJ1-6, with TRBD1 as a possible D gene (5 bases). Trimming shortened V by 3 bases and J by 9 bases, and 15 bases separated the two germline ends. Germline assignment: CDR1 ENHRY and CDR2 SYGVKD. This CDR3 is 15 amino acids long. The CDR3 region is CAISDSARGGSPLHF. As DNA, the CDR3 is TGTGCCATCAGTGATTCCGCGAGGGGAGGTTCACCCCTCCACTTT.

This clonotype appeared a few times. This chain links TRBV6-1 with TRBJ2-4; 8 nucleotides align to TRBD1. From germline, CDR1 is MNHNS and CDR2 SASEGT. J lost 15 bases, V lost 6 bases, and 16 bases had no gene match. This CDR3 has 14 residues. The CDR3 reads CASSKAGGFAGPYF. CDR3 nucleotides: TGTGCCAGCAGCAAGGCAGGGGGCTTCGCGGGTCCGTACTTC.

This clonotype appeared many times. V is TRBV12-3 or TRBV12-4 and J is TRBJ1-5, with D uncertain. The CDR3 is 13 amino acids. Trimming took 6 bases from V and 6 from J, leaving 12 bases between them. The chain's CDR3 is CASSSNPRQPQHF. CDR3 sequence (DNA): TGTGCCAGCAGCTCTAATCCCCGTCAGCCCCAGCATTTT.

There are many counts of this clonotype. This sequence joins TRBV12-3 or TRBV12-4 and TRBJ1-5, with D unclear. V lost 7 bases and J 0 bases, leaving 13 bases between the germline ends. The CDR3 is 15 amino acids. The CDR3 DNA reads TGTGCCAGCATTGGAGGCGAGTATAGCAATCAGCCCCAGCATTTT. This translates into CASIGGEYSNQPQHF.

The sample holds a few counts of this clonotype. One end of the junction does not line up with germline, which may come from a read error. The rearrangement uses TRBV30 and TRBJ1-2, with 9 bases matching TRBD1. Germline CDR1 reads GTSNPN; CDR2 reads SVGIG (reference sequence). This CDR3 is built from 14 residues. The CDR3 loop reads CARNPTGGIYGYTF. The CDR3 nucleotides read TGTGCCCGAAATCCGACAGGGGGGATCTATGGTTACACCTTC.

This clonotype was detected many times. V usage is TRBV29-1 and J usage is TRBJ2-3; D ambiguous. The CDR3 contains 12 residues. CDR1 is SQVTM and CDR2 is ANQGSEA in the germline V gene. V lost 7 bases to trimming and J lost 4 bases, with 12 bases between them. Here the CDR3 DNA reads TGCAGCGCTCTAGGTATCGCAGATACGCAGTATTTT. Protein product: CSALGIADTQYF.

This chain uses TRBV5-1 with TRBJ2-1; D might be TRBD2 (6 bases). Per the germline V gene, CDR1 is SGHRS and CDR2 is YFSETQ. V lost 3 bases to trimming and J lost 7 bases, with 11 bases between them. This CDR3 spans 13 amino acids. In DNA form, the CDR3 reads TGCGCCAGCAGCTCGGGACTTTTTAATGAGCAGTTCTTC. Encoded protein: CASSSGLFNEQFF.

CDR3 DNA sequence: TGTGCCAGCAGGCGTGGACAGGCAAGCACAGATACGCAGTATTTT. Translated, it gives CASRRGQASTDTQYF. The chain employs TRBV27 and TRBJ2-3; TRBD1 agrees at 7 bases. The V gene end was trimmed by 6 bases and the J gene end by 0 bases; junction bases not matched to a gene: 6. The CDR3 has 15 amino acids. Per germline, CDR1 MNHEY and CDR2 SMNVEV (reference sequence).

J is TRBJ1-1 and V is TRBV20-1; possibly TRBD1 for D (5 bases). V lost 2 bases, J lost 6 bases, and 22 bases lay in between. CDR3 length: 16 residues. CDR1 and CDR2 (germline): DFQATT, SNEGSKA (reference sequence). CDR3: CSARWGTAPSQAEAFF. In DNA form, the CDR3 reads TGCAGTGCTAGATGGGGGACCGCACCAAGCCAAGCTGAAGCTTTCTTT.

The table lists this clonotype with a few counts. CDR3 in DNA: TGTGCCACCGCTGCCTTTGGACAGGGTGGGACAGAGACCCAGTACTTC. Its protein product is CATAAFGQGGTETQYF. The rearrangement links TRBV24-1 to TRBJ2-5, with 8 positions matching TRBD1. Trimming cost V 9 bases and J 4 bases; bases outside gene matches: 15. Germline V gives CDR1 KGHDR, CDR2 SFDVKD. The CDR3 sequence is 16 residues long.

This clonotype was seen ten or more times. The CDR3 DNA follows: TGTGCCAGCAGTGATCTCGTCTCCTACGAGCAGTACTTC. It specifies CASSDLVSYEQYF. The chain combines TRBV2 with TRBJ2-7; D ambiguous. From germline, CDR1 is SNHLY and CDR2 FYNNEI. The CDR3 has 13 residues. The V and J ends lost 3 bases and 0 bases respectively, with 6 bases between them.

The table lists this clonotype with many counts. CDR3 amino acids: CASTPRTGQNTEAFF. CDR3 nucleotide sequence: TGTGCCAGCACGCCCCGGACAGGGCAGAACACTGAAGCTTTCTTT. J is TRBJ1-1 and V is TRBV12-3 or TRBV12-4; 8 bases agree with TRBD1. The CDR3 sequence is 15 residues long. J gave up 1 base and V 7 bases, and 8 bases lay outside the gene matches.

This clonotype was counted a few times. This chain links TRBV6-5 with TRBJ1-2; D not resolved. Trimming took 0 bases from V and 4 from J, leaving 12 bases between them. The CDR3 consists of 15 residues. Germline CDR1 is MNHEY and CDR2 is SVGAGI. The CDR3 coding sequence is TGTGCCAGCAGTTACTCCGGGGAAGGTACCTATGGCTACACCTTC. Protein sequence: CASSYSGEGTYGYTF.

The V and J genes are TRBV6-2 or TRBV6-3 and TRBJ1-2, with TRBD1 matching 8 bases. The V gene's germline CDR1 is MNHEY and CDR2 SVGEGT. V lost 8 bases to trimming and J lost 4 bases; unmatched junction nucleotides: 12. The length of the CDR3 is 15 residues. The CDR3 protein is CASGKGQDISYGYTF. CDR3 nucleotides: TGTGCCAGCGGAAAGGGACAGGACATTTCCTATGGCTACACCTTC.

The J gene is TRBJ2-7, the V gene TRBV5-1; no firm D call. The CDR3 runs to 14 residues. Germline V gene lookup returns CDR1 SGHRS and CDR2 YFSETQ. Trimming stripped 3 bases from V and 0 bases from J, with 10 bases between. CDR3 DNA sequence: TGCGCCAGCAGCTACACAGCGAGCTCCTACGAGCAGTACTTC. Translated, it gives CASSYTASSYEQYF.

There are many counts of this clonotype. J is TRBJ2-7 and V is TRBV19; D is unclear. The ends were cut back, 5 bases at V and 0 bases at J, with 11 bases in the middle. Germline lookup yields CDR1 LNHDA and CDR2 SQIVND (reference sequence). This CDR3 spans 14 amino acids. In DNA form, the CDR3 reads TGTGCCAGTAGTCCGGGCGATTACTCCTACGAGCAGTACTTC. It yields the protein CASSPGDYSYEQYF.

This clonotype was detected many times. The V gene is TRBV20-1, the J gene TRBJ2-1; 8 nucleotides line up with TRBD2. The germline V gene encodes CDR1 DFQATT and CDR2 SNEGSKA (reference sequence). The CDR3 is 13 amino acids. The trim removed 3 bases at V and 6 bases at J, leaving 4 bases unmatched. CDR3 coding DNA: TGCAGTGCTAGCGGGGGGGCTCTCAATGAGCAGTTCTTC. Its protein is CSASGGALNEQFF.

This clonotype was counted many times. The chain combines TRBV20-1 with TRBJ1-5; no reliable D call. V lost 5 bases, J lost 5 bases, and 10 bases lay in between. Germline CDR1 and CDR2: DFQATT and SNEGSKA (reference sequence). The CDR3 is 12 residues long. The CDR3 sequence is CSALDGDQPQHF. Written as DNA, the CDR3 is TGCAGTGCTCTGGACGGTGATCAGCCCCAGCATTTT.